Included here is one TCR beta chain sequence, with context. The target antigen is unknown. This sample was taken from a study of beta chain features in type 1 diabetes. The study's findings and limits: Significant though moderate, a shortening of TCRB CDR3s appeared in all four CD4+ subsets of Type 1 diabetes patients.

The authors reverse transcribed all of the isolated RNA, so sequencing captured expressed TCRB transcripts. Using immunoSEQ multiplex PCR, the repertoire was profiled, and TCRdb retains in-frame clones only, with some absent. This table has more than 50,000 clones, roughly 60% appearing once. Sequenced sample: Tregs from blood. This TCR derives from a woman aged 18 to 35 in good health.

DNA for the CDR3: TGTGCCAGCTCACCACTTCGGACAGACACGGAGACCCAGTACTTC. This encodes CASSPLRTDTETQYF. The rearrangement uses TRBV18 and TRBJ2-5; maybe TRBD1 (6 bases). The ends were cut back, 1 base at V and 5 bases at J, with 14 bases in the middle. The CDR3 loop spans 15 amino acids. Germline CDR1 is KGHSH and CDR2 is LQKENI.